This T cell receptor (beta chain) stems from a study of T-cell memory formation after mild COVID-19. The V gene end was trimmed by 7 bases and the J gene end by 9 bases; junction bases not matched to a gene: 11. Germline values: CDR1 SQVTM, CDR2 ANQGSEA. CDR3 size: 13 residues. This clonotype was seen only a few times. What it recognizes is unknown. Study findings and constraints: Balance between CD4 and CD8 was seen in clones contracting day 15 to 85, and a CD4+ lean was seen in later expanders.

Each CDR3 protein gets one entry after TCRdb re-called the 5' RACE reads with MiXCR. The data show 250,000 to 350,000 distinct CDR3 sequences, 15% to 20% seen once. The chain links TRBV29-1 to TRBJ2-3; TRBD2 matches at 9 bases. The sequence derives from a man younger than 35 who had mild COVID-19 (a few samples of this study predate the infection). Cell type and time point are not known. Sequencing used PBMCs or a T cell subset sorted from them (not recorded which). The CDR3 reads CSGSGTSIRTQYF. In DNA, the CDR3 is TGCAGCGGCTCCGGGACTAGCATTAGGACGCAGTATTTT.